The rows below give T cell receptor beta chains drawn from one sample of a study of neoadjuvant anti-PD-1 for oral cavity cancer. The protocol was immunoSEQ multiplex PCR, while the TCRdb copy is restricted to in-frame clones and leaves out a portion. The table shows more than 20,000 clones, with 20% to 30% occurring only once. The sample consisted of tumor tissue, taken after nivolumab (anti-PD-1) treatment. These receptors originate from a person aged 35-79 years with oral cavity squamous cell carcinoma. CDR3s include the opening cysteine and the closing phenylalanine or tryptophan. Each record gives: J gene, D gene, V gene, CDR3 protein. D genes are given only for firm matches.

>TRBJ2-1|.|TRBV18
CASSPRRGEGSGSAQFF
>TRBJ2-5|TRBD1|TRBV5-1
CASSSGRQGLETQYF
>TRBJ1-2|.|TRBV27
CASSLDSTPTNYGYTF
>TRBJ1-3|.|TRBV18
CASSPPSLQGLLTGNTIYF
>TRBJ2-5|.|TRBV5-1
CASSSTGANQETQYF
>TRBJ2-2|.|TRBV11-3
CASSSRDPGELFF
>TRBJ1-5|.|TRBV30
CAWSEGSQPQHF
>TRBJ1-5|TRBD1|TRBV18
CASSLGQGDNQPQHF
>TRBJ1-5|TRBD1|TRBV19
CASKGQGDQPQHF
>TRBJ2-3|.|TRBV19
CASSTTMSTDTQYF
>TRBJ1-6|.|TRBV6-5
CASFRGKGSPLHF
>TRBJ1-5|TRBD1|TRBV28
CASSLGRGFNSNQPQHF
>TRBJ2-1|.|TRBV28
CASSRGPINEQFF
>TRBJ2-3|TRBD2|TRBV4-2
CASSQDSLSSSGGSTDTQYF
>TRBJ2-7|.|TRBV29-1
CSVSPSPYEQYF
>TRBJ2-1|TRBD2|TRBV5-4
CASSPGLAGFYEQFF
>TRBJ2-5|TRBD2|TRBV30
CAWNDGRGVETQYF
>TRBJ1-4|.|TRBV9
CVGAGFNEKLFF
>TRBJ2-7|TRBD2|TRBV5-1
CASSLGPSGPYEQYF
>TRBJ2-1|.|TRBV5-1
CASSLRAGVGNEQFF
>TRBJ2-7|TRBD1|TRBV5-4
CASSSRGSVDEQYF
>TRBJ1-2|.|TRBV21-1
CASSKGPTTNYGYTF
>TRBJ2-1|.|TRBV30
CAWSVRWRTNEQFF
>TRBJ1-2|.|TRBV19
CASSIQQNYGYTF
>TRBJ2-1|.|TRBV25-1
CASSEGSWSYNEQFF
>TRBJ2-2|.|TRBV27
CASSLSTGRKTGELFF
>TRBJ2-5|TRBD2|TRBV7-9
CASSFSGGQETQYF
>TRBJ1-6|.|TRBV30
CAWREQGNSPLHF
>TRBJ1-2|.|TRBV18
CASSPREGSANYGYTF
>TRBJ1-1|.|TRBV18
CASSPGGHTEAFF
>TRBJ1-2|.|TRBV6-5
CASTPLGGAYGYTF
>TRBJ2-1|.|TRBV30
CACHGSDTSYNEQFF
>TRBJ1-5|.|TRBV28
CASSLYTSNQPQHF
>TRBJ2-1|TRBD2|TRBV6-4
CASSEGSGTLYNEQFF
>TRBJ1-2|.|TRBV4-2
CASSQGQGGYGYTF
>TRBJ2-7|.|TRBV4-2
CASSLTGPGEQYF
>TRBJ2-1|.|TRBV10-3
CAISASLRSPPNEQFF
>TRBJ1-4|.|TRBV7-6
CASSPSTGGREKLFF
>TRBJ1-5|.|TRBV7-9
CASSSGPNQPQHF
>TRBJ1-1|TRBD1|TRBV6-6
CASSRTGVDTEAFF
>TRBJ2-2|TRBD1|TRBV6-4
CASRPGQANTGELFF
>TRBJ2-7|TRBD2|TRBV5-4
CATTKGLAGEYEQYF
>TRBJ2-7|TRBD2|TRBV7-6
CASSSRTSGWDEQYF
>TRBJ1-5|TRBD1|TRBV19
CASSIPRQGANQPQHF
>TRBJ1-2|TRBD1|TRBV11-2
CASRNLQGARRGGYTF
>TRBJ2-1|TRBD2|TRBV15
CATEESGNPYNEQFF
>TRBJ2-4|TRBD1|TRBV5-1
CASSPKDRGRLAKNIQYF
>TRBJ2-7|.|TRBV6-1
CASSFQTGTYEQYF
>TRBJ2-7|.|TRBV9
CASSARGEASSYEQYF
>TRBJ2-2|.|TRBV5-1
CASSLGPTGELFF